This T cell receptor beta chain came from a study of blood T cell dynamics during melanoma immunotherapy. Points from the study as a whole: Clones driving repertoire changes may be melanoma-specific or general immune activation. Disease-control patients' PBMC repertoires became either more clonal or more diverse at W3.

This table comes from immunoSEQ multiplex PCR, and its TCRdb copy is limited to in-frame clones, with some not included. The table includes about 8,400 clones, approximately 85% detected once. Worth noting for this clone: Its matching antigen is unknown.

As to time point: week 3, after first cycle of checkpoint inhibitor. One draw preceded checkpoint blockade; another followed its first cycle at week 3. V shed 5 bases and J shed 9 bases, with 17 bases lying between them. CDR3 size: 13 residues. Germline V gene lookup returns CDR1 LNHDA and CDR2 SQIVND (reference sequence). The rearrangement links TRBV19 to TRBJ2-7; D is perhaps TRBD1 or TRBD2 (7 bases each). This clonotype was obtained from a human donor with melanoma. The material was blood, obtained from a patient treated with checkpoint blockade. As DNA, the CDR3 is TGTGCCAGTAGTCTCATGCCAGGGGGGGTGCAGTACTTC. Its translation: CASSLMPGGVQYF.